This TCR beta chain was retrieved from a study of T cells of healthy individuals. Each CDR3 protein is one row after TCRdb ran MiXCR on the 5' RACE reads. In the table there are tens of thousands of distinct CDR3 sequences, 15% to 20% of which are singletons. V lost 1 base and J 3 bases, leaving 8 bases between the germline ends. The CDR3 covers 14 residues. CDR1 is LGHDT, CDR2 YNNKEL, per germline (reference sequence). The V call is TRBV3-1, the J call TRBJ2-3; possible D gene TRBD1, 5 bases. The receptor was isolated from a human donor in good health. In nucleotides, the CDR3 is TGTGCCAGCAGCCAAGGGAGACAGACAGATACGCAGTATTTT. Its translation: CASSQGRQTDTQYF.